The 26 T cell receptor beta chains given below trace back to one sample, sequenced in a study of T cells in Graves' hyperthyroidism and ophthalmopathy. Amplification targeted TCR beta CDR3 regions from RNA transcripts. The TCR CDR3 was amplified in a first-round RT-PCR using the HTBI primer set. MiXCR, applied by TCRdb to the multiplex PCR reads, yields one record per CDR3 protein. Among fewer than 350,000 distinct CDR3 sequences listed, approximately 22% were seen once. The sequenced sample consisted of blood. All receptors derive from a woman in her forties or fifties with Graves' hyperthyroidism.

The chain couples TRBV15 to TRBJ2-5, with D perhaps matching TRBD1 or TRBD2 (5 bases each). The V end lost 3 bases, the J end lost 0 bases, and 8 bases lay between the germline ends. Germline CDR1 is LNHNV and CDR2 is YYDKDF (reference sequence). The CDR3 covers 14 residues. The CDR3 sequence is CATSSRDHQETQYF. The DNA for the CDR3 is TGTGCCACCAGCAGCCGGGACCACCAAGAGACCCAGTACTTC. Variable domain in full (rest from reference TRBV15 and TRBJ2-5): DAMVIQNPRYQVTQFGKPVTLSCSQTLNHNVMYWYQQKSSQAPKLLFHYYDKDFNNEADTPDNFQSRRPNTSFCFLDIRSPGLGDTAMYLCATSSRDHQETQYFGPGTRLLVL.

Ten or more counts support this clonotype. The genes are TRBV2 and TRBJ2-6; TRBD2 aligns across 7 bases. CDR3 length: 15 amino acids. Germline CDR1 and CDR2: SNHLY and FYNNEI. V lost 6 bases to trimming and J lost 1 base; unmatched junction nucleotides: 3. CDR3 bases: TGTGCCAGCAGGTGGGGGGGGTCTGGGGCCAACGTCCTGACTTTC. Protein product: CASRWGGSGANVLTF.

The chain combines TRBV9 with TRBJ2-4; 9 bases are a match to TRBD2. The CDR3 totals 15 residues. Trimming took 3 bases from V and 8 from J; bases not matched to a gene: 9. Germline V lookup: CDR1 SGDLS, CDR2 YYNGEE. The CDR3 DNA sequence: TGTGCCAGCAGCGCCCGCGGGAGGGCCGAGGACATTCAGTACTTC. Amino acid sequence: CASSARGRAEDIQYF.

This clonotype was counted only a few times. This chain connects TRBV5-1 to TRBJ2-7, with 9 bases identical to TRBD1. Germline V gene data show CDR1 as SGHRS and CDR2 as YFSETQ. The CDR3 contains 15 residues. J lost 2 bases, V lost 1 base, and 4 bases had no gene match. The DNA of the CDR3 is TGCGCCAGCAGCTTGAAGGGACAGGGAGCCTACGAGCAGTACTTC. Residues: CASSLKGQGAYEQYF.

This clonotype was observed at least ten times. The chain recombines TRBV29-1 with TRBJ2-1, with D possibly called TRBD1 or TRBD2 (5 bases each). The V and J ends lost 4 bases and 6 bases respectively, with 16 bases between them. The CDR3 is 14 residues long. Germline V gives CDR1 SQVTM, CDR2 ANQGSEA. The CDR3: CSVVLGFGGNEQFF. DNA for the CDR3: TGCAGCGTTGTTCTGGGTTTTGGGGGCAATGAGCAGTTCTTC.

This clonotype was counted a few times. V gene TRBV19 combines with J gene TRBJ1-2, with a tentative D call TRBD1 (6 bases). The V end was cut by 4 bases, the J end by 4 bases, with 10 bases between. CDR3 length: 13 amino acids. Germline assignment: CDR1 LNHDA and CDR2 SQIVND (reference sequence). CDR3 nucleotide sequence: TGTGCCAGTAGTAACAGGGACGGCTATGGCTACACCTTC. Translated, it gives CASSNRDGYGYTF. Based on the CDR3 plus reference TRBV19 and TRBJ1-2, the full variable domain is DGGITQSPKYLFRKEGQNVTLSCEQNLNHDAMYWYRQDPGQGLRLIYYSQIVNDFQKGDIAEGYSVSREKKESFPLTVTSAQKNPTAFYLCASSNRDGYGYTFGSGTRLTVV.

This clonotype occurred many times. The J gene is TRBJ2-1, the V gene TRBV7-2; 8 nucleotides match TRBD2. Unmatched junction bases numbered 5, after V lost 4 bases and J lost 9 bases. Germline loops: CDR1 SGHTA, CDR2 FQGNSA. The CDR3 spans 13 residues. The chain's CDR3 is CASSSGLVGEQFF. The CDR3 DNA sequence: TGTGCCAGCAGCTCGGGACTAGTTGGTGAGCAGTTCTTC.

The chain couples TRBV15 to TRBJ2-3, with 12 bases fitting TRBD2. The V segment lost 1 base and the J segment 5 bases; nucleotides outside the gene matches: 1. The germline gives CDR1 LNHNV, CDR2 YYDKDF (reference sequence). The CDR3 runs 15 residues. CDR3 protein: CATSRGLAGEDTQYF. Here the CDR3 DNA reads TGTGCCACCAGCAGAGGACTAGCGGGAGAAGATACGCAGTATTTT.

This clonotype was observed many times. The genes are TRBV29-1 and TRBJ1-1; the match to TRBD1 covers 8 bases. The junction had 6 bases not matched to a gene; V was cut back by 5 bases and J by 4 bases. Per germline, CDR1 SQVTM and CDR2 ANQGSEA. This CDR3 contains 13 residues. This CDR3 reads CSVSRGQGTEAFF. The CDR3 DNA sequence: TGCAGCGTTAGCAGGGGGCAGGGCACTGAAGCTTTCTTT.

This clonotype occurred many times. This chain joins TRBV11-2 and TRBJ2-5, with unresolved D. V lost 2 bases and J 5 bases, leaving 9 bases between the germline ends. This CDR3 is built from 13 residues. Per germline, CDR1 SGHAT and CDR2 FQNNGV. The CDR3 nucleotides read TGTGCCAGCAGCTTATCGATCAGGGAGACCCAGTACTTC. The encoded protein is CASSLSIRETQYF.

V is TRBV24-1 and J is TRBJ2-1, with unresolved D. Germline V gene sequence: CDR1 KGHDR, CDR2 SFDVKD. V was pared by 6 bases and J by 7 bases, with 6 bases between. The length of the CDR3 is 11 residues. CDR3 sequence (DNA): TGTGCCACCAGTTCGTTGAATGAGCAGTTCTTC. As protein: CATSSLNEQFF.

This chain uses TRBV7-2 with TRBJ2-1, with D maybe TRBD2 (7 bases). This CDR3 is 15 amino acids long. Trimming shortened V by 2 bases and J by 9 bases, and 17 bases separated the two germline ends. Germline lookup yields CDR1 SGHTA and CDR2 FQGNSA. The CDR3 loop reads CASSLQSQGGGEQFF. In nucleotides, the CDR3 is TGTGCCAGCAGCTTACAGTCACAGGGAGGGGGTGAGCAGTTCTTC.

This chain connects TRBV12-3 or TRBV12-4 to TRBJ1-2; the D is unclear. The CDR3 is 14 residues long. The germline V and J ends were trimmed by 3 bases and 3 bases, with 11 bases remaining between them. CDR3 sequence: CASSLKGNDYGYTF. As DNA, the CDR3 is TGTGCCAGCAGTTTGAAAGGGAACGACTATGGCTACACCTTC.

This clonotype has only a few counts. This rearrangement joins TRBV12-3 or TRBV12-4 to TRBJ1-2; possible D gene TRBD1, 6 bases. The CDR3 has 12 amino acids. Trimming removed 3 bases at V and 8 bases at J, with 10 bases between. The CDR3 spells CASSLPGAGYTF. The CDR3 bases are TGTGCCAGCAGTTTGCCAGGGGCGGGCTACACCTTC.

This clonotype was seen ten or more times. This sequence joins TRBV25-1 and TRBJ2-7; D possibly uses TRBD1 or TRBD2 (6 bases each). Trimming stripped 5 bases from V and 0 bases from J, with 20 bases between. The CDR3 totals 17 residues. CDR1 and CDR2 from the germline V gene are MGHDK and SYGVNS. The CDR3 region has the DNA TGTGCCAGCAGTCAATCCGTCGGGGGCCCAACCTCCTACGAGCAGTACTTC. Encoded protein: CASSQSVGGPTSYEQYF.

This clonotype was observed many times. V usage is TRBV11-2 and J usage is TRBJ2-2, with D tentatively TRBD1 or TRBD2 (5 bases each). V was cut by 3 bases and J by 7 bases, with 12 bases left in between. CDR1 SGHAT and CDR2 FQNNGV come from the germline V gene. The CDR3 contains 14 residues. This chain's CDR3 is CASSFAGGGGELFF. The CDR3 DNA reads as TGTGCCAGCAGCTTTGCTGGGGGTGGCGGGGAGCTGTTTTTT.

This rearrangement joins TRBV9 to TRBJ2-3, with D unresolved. Germline V lookup: CDR1 SGDLS, CDR2 YYNGEE. The CDR3 is 15 residues long. V lost 0 bases and J lost 3, with 11 bases in between. CDR3 DNA sequence: TGTGCCAGCAGCGTAGGGTTTGGGCAAACAGATACGCAGTATTTT. This encodes CASSVGFGQTDTQYF.

CDR3 residues: CASSVRDVYEQYF. CDR3 DNA sequence: TGTGCCAGCAGCGTCCGGGACGTCTACGAGCAGTACTTC. V and J are TRBV7-2 and TRBJ2-7, with D perhaps TRBD1 or TRBD2 (5 bases each). Germline loops: CDR1 SGHTA, CDR2 FQGNSA. V was cut by 5 bases and J by 3 bases, with 11 bases left in between. The CDR3 is 13 amino acids.

As to this clonotype: A much larger clone lies one base from this, so it may be a read error. The chain has TRBV28 and TRBJ1-2; D is unresolved. This CDR3 spans 15 amino acids. Germline V gene lookup returns CDR1 MDHEN and CDR2 SYDVKM. DNA of the CDR3: TGTGCCGGCAGTCGGTTGGCGGCGGGCGCGGGGGGCTACACCTTC. It codes for CAGSRLAAGAGGYTF.

This clonotype was seen many times. The chain links TRBV2 to TRBJ2-1; tentative D call: TRBD2 (7 bases). This CDR3 is built from 14 residues. Trimming pared 3 bases from V and 5 bases from J, leaving 11 bases between. Germline assignment: CDR1 SNHLY and CDR2 FYNNEI. CDR3 region: CASSERGRNNEQFF. DNA for the CDR3: TGTGCCAGCAGTGAGCGGGGGCGAAACAATGAGCAGTTCTTC.

This clonotype was observed at least ten times. This chain links TRBV3-1 with TRBJ1-1, with D unresolved. The germline CDR1 and CDR2 sequences are LGHDT and YNNKEL (reference sequence). V lost 3 bases and J lost 1, with 12 bases in between. This CDR3 spans 15 amino acids. For the CDR3, the DNA is TGTGCCAGCAGCCATACGCGGATGACGAACACTGAAGCTTTCTTT. It codes for CASSHTRMTNTEAFF.

In this sample, this clonotype turned up many times. V and J are TRBV11-2 and TRBJ2-1; tentative D call: TRBD2 (5 bases). This CDR3 region has 14 residues. The ends were cut back, 2 bases at V and 7 bases at J, with 12 bases in the middle. The V gene's germline CDR1 is SGHAT and CDR2 FQNNGV. The DNA of the CDR3 is TGTGCCAGCAGCTTATCCAACTCGGGGAATGAGCAGTTCTTC. It translates to CASSLSNSGNEQFF.

The chain joins TRBV7-3 to TRBJ1-5; no reliable D call. Trimming took 1 base from V and 3 from J, leaving 16 bases between them. Germline V gene data show CDR1 as SGHTA and CDR2 as FQGTGA. The CDR3 covers 17 residues. As DNA, the CDR3 is TGTGCCAGCAGCTTAAAGTGCACCCCAATATACAATCAGCCCCAGCATTTT. Translated: CASSLKCTPIYNQPQHF.

This clonotype was seen many times. The V and J genes are TRBV20-1 and TRBJ1-5; 7 positions match TRBD1. J gave up 3 bases and V 5 bases, and 7 bases lay outside the gene matches. CDR1 DFQATT and CDR2 SNEGSKA come from the germline V gene (reference sequence). CDR3 size: 14 residues. The CDR3 here is CSASGTDTNQPQHF. CDR3 nucleotide sequence: TGCAGTGCTTCCGGGACAGACACCAATCAGCCCCAGCATTTT.

This clonotype was recorded at least ten times. V is TRBV2 and J is TRBJ1-6; weak D call: TRBD1 (5 bases). Trimming stripped 6 bases from V and 9 bases from J, with 18 bases between. This CDR3 region has 15 residues. From germline, CDR1 is SNHLY and CDR2 FYNNEI. In DNA, the CDR3 is TGTGCCAGCAGCCAAGCCGTCCCTGGGGGTTCACCCCTCCACTTT. It specifies CASSQAVPGGSPLHF. The variable domain in full, completed from reference TRBV2 and TRBJ1-6, reads EPEVTQTPSHQVTQMGQEVILRCVPISNHLYFYWYRQILGQKVEFLVSFYNNEISEKSEIFDDQFSVERPDGSNFTLKIRSTKLEDSAMYFCASSQAVPGGSPLHFGNGTRLTVT.

CDR3 DNA: TGTGCCAGCTCACCACAGGCCGGGTCCGATCAGCCCCAGCATTTT. It is translated as CASSPQAGSDQPQHF. The chain has TRBV18 and TRBJ1-5, with D unresolved. The germline CDR1 and CDR2 sequences are KGHSH and LQKENI. Trimming shortened V by 1 base and J by 5 bases, and 12 bases separated the two germline ends. This CDR3 spans 15 amino acids.